This TCR beta chain is drawn from a study of cytomegalovirus exposure and HLA in healthy donors. V lost 8 bases, J lost 8 bases, and 19 bases stayed unmatched. CDR1 is SNHLY and CDR2 is FYNNEI in the germline V gene. This CDR3 comprises 17 residues. Primers included in the PCR were 60 Vbeta and 13 Jbeta primers. Only in-frame clones appear in the TCRdb table, and some are missing; sequencing was by immunoSEQ multiplex PCR. The sample lists around 200,000 clones, 70% to 80% occurring once. This sequence originates from a woman in her fifties or sixties in good health and CMV-seropositive. The chain uses TRBV2 and TRBJ1-4; TRBD1 matches at 8 bases. The specimen was PBMCs. CDR3 nucleotide sequence: TGTGCCAGCGAAAGCCTACAGGGACAGGCCCAGGAGGAAAAACTGTTTTTT. Translation: CASESLQGQAQEEKLFF.